A single sample gave rise to the 23 T cell receptor beta chains below, sequenced in a study of blood T cell repertoires in COVID-19. Here immunoSEQ multiplex PCR was the method, and the copy in TCRdb shows in-frame clones only, minus some. The sample shows about 140,000 clones, around 90% of them seen only once. The specimen was peripheral blood. The origin of the receptors is a human donor in a cohort sampled during active COVID-19.

Here the CDR3 DNA reads TGTGCCAGCAGCCGTGGGAGTGCTGGAAACACCATATATTTT. This sequence encodes CASSRGSAGNTIYF. The chain combines TRBV3-1 (or the pseudogene TRBV3-2) with TRBJ1-3; D is uncertain. The CDR3 is made up of 14 amino acids. Between the trimmed V and J ends, which lost 4 bases and 2 bases, there was a span of 9 bases. The germline gives CDR1 LGHDT, CDR2 YNNKEL (reference sequence).

This sequence joins TRBV13 and TRBJ2-3; 10 positions match TRBD1. The CDR3 runs 16 residues. The V gene's germline CDR1 is PRHDT and CDR2 FYEKMQ (reference sequence). The trim removed 2 bases at V and 2 bases at J, leaving 4 bases unmatched. In DNA form, the CDR3 reads TGTGCCAGCAGCTTATGGGACAGGGGATACACAGATACGCAGTATTTT. Protein product: CASSLWDRGYTDTQYF.

This chain connects TRBV3-1 (or the pseudogene TRBV3-2) to TRBJ2-2; 14 positions agree with TRBD2. This CDR3 comprises 17 residues. V was clipped by 4 bases and J by 5 bases; unmatched bases: 6. The germline V gene has CDR1 LGHDT and CDR2 YNNKEL (reference sequence). The CDR3 DNA sequence: TGTGCCAGCAGCCGGGGACTAGCGGGAGAAGAGACCGGGGAGCTGTTTTTT. Translating gives CASSRGLAGEETGELFF.

The rearrangement uses TRBV5-6 and TRBJ2-2, with TRBD2 as a possible D gene (7 bases). Germline loops: CDR1 SGHDT, CDR2 YYEEEE. V was shortened by 6 bases and J by 7 bases, with 25 bases between the two germline ends. The CDR3 is made up of 17 amino acids. The CDR3 region has the DNA TGTGCCAGCACCACCCGCAGGGCGGGGGCGCTCGGCGGGGAGCTGTTTTTT. This translates into CASTTRRAGALGGELFF.

The chain joins TRBV5-1 to TRBJ1-1; 12 bases fit TRBD1. The CDR3 contains 17 residues. CDR1 SGHRS and CDR2 YFSETQ come from the germline V gene. The ends lost 4 bases at V and 5 bases at J; junction bases unmatched: 12. For the CDR3, the DNA is TGCGCCAGCAGCAAAGCGGGACAGGGGGCGAGGTGGACTGAAGCTTTCTTT. Its translation: CASSKAGQGARWTEAFF.

The V call is TRBV19, the J call TRBJ1-2; perhaps TRBD1 as D (6 bases). The CDR3 has 12 amino acids. In germline, CDR1 is LNHDA, CDR2 SQIVND (reference sequence). V lost 7 bases to trimming and J lost 4 bases, with 10 bases between them. As DNA, the CDR3 is TGTGCCAGTACCGAACAGGGCTATGGCTACACCTTC. Its protein product is CASTEQGYGYTF.

This clone was recorded only once. This chain joins TRBV2 and TRBJ2-6; TRBD2 matches at 10 bases. This CDR3 spans 18 amino acids. Trimming at V came to 8 bases and at J to 0 bases, leaving 10 bases not matched to a gene. Germline CDR1 and CDR2: SNHLY and FYNNEI. The CDR3 protein is CASLSYERGGSGANVLTF. The DNA of the CDR3 is TGTGCCAGCTTGTCGTACGAGCGGGGGGGCTCTGGGGCCAACGTCCTGACTTTC.

The V gene is TRBV29-1, the J gene TRBJ2-7; 8 bases are shared with TRBD1. Trimming cost V 6 bases and J 2 bases; bases outside gene matches: 12. CDR3 size: 15 residues. CDR1 and CDR2 (germline): SQVTM, ANQGSEA. This CDR3 is CSVVFRDRRTYEQYF. CDR3 bases: TGCAGCGTCGTATTCCGGGACAGGAGAACCTACGAGCAGTACTTC.

The J gene is TRBJ1-5, the V gene TRBV24-1; D possibly corresponds to TRBD1 (6 bases). V lost 5 bases to trimming and J lost 8 bases, with 18 bases between them. CDR3 length: 15 residues. Germline loops: CDR1 KGHDR, CDR2 SFDVKD. CDR3 DNA sequence: TGTGCCACCAGTGGCGGGGGCCCCGTTAGGGAGCCCCAGCATTTT. It yields the protein CATSGGGPVREPQHF.

J is TRBJ2-6 and V is TRBV24-1, with TRBD1 identical over 9 bases. The germline V gene encodes CDR1 KGHDR and CDR2 SFDVKD. The CDR3 is 14 residues long. J gave up 10 bases and V 4 bases, and 4 bases lay outside the gene matches. Here the CDR3 DNA reads TGTGCCACCAGTGACCCTGACAGGGGGAACGTCCTGACTTTC. Its translation is CATSDPDRGNVLTF.

The chain employs TRBV5-1 and TRBJ2-7, with TRBD1 matching 7 bases. CDR3 size: 15 residues. J gave up 0 bases and V 0 bases, and 3 bases lay outside the gene matches. The germline V gene encodes CDR1 SGHRS and CDR2 YFSETQ. The DNA for the CDR3 is TGCGCCAGCAGCTTGGACAGGGGCACCTCCTACGAGCAGTACTTC. Translating gives CASSLDRGTSYEQYF. The variable domain in full, completed from reference TRBV5-1 and TRBJ2-7, reads KAGVTQTPRYLIKTRGQQVTLSCSPISGHRSVSWYQQTPGQGLQFLFEYFSETQRNKGNFPGRFSGRQFSNSRSEMNVSTLELGDSALYLCASSLDRGTSYEQYFGPGTRLTVT.

The chain links TRBV5-5 to TRBJ1-6; D gene uncertain. Trimming cost V 6 bases and J 7 bases, with 17 bases left between them. The germline V gene has CDR1 SGHKS and CDR2 YYEKEE (reference sequence). The CDR3 has 15 amino acids. Here the CDR3 DNA reads TGTGCCAGCAATCTCCTTGGCCCCTTAAATTCACCCCTCCACTTT. It translates to CASNLLGPLNSPLHF.

This chain joins TRBV7-6 and TRBJ2-5; D unclear. The CDR3 spans 15 residues. The V gene's germline CDR1 is SGHVS and CDR2 FNYEAQ. V was trimmed by 1 base and J by 5 bases, leaving 14 bases between them. The CDR3 coding sequence is TGTGCCAGCAGCTTAGGGTCCCCACTTGAGGAGACCCAGTACTTC. As protein: CASSLGSPLEETQYF.

The V and J genes are TRBV9 and TRBJ2-2; TRBD2 matches 7 bases. This CDR3 has 15 amino acids. V lost 4 bases and J lost 6; bases outside the gene matches: 9. Germline lookup yields CDR1 SGDLS and CDR2 YYNGEE. This CDR3 reads CASSTSGIISGELFF. CDR3 sequence (DNA): TGTGCCAGCAGCACAAGCGGGATAATCTCCGGGGAGCTGTTTTTT.

The rearrangement links TRBV3-1 (or the pseudogene TRBV3-2) to TRBJ2-5, with 8 positions matching TRBD2. This CDR3 is 15 amino acids long. The J segment lost 2 bases and the V segment lost 1 base, leaving 3 bases of the junction unmatched. Germline CDR1 and CDR2: LGHDT and YNNKEL (reference sequence). This CDR3 is CASSQVLAGQETQYF. The DNA of the CDR3 is TGTGCCAGCAGCCAAGTCCTAGCGGGTCAAGAGACCCAGTACTTC.

The chain joins TRBV6-5 to TRBJ2-2; 7 bases map to TRBD1. Germline CDR1 MNHEY, CDR2 SVGAGI. V lost 2 bases, J lost 3 bases, and 6 bases stayed unmatched. CDR3 size: 16 residues. The CDR3 reads CASSYTGQAYTGELFF. In DNA, the CDR3 is TGTGCCAGCAGTTACACCGGACAGGCCTACACCGGGGAGCTGTTTTTT.

The chain uses TRBV2 and TRBJ1-5; 8 nucleotides line up with TRBD1. CDR3 length: 14 residues. CDR1 and CDR2 from the germline V gene are SNHLY and FYNNEI. V lost 7 bases to trimming and J lost 5 bases; unmatched junction nucleotides: 7. CDR3 DNA sequence: TGTGCCAGCACTTTAACAGGGGGGGATCAGCCCCAGCATTTT. It translates to CASTLTGGDQPQHF.

The gene calls are TRBV11-1 and TRBJ2-7; 9 nucleotides align to TRBD1. This CDR3 has 15 residues. The ends lost 5 bases at V and 4 bases at J; junction bases unmatched: 9. Germline lookup yields CDR1 SGHAT and CDR2 FQDESV (reference sequence). This CDR3 reads CASSRTGAPLYEQYF. DNA of the CDR3: TGTGCCAGCAGCCGGACAGGGGCCCCCTTATACGAGCAGTACTTC.

The chain recombines TRBV3-1 (or the pseudogene TRBV3-2) with TRBJ2-1; 10 bases match TRBD2. Trimming at V came to 3 bases and at J to 5 bases, leaving 4 bases not matched to a gene. CDR1 LGHDT and CDR2 YNNKEL come from the germline V gene (reference sequence). The CDR3 is made up of 15 amino acids. CDR3 nucleotide sequence: TGTGCCAGCAGCCAGGGAAGCGGGAGGGACAATGAGCAGTTCTTC. The encoded protein is CASSQGSGRDNEQFF.

This clone was seen once. This rearrangement joins TRBV7-9 to TRBJ2-5, with D possibly matching TRBD1 (5 bases). V lost 4 bases and J lost 4, with 7 bases in between. CDR1 and CDR2 (germline): SEHNR, FQNEAQ (reference sequence). The CDR3 sequence is 12 residues long. This chain's CDR3 is CASSSGSETQYF. The DNA for the CDR3 is TGTGCCAGCAGCTCAGGGTCAGAGACCCAGTACTTC.

The chain uses TRBV28 and TRBJ1-5, with 7 bases fitting TRBD1. CDR1 and CDR2 (germline): MDHEN, SYDVKM. This CDR3 has 16 amino acids. After removal of 3 bases from V and 1 base from J, the junction contained 6 bases not matched to a gene. CDR3 loop: CASSLITGESNQPQHF. The DNA of the CDR3 is TGTGCCAGCAGTTTGATTACAGGGGAAAGCAATCAGCCCCAGCATTTT. The variable domain in full, completed from reference TRBV28 and TRBJ1-5, reads DVKVTQSSRYLVKRTGEKVFLECVQDMDHENMFWYRQDPGLGLRLIYFSYDVKMKEKGDIPEGYSVSREKKERFSLILESASTNQTSMYLCASSLITGESNQPQHFGDGTRLSIL.

The chain employs TRBV2 and TRBJ1-1; the D is unclear. The CDR3 sequence is 16 residues long. V lost 2 bases and J lost 0, with 13 bases in between. Germline loops: CDR1 SNHLY, CDR2 FYNNEI. The CDR3 DNA sequence: TGTGCCAGCAGTGAATCGGGGAGTGTAATGAACACTGAAGCTTTCTTT. It yields the protein CASSESGSVMNTEAFF.

The chain recombines TRBV15 with TRBJ1-3; possibly TRBD1 for D (6 bases). V was trimmed by 3 bases and J by 4 bases, leaving 10 bases between them. CDR3 size: 14 residues. CDR1 LNHNV and CDR2 YYDKDF come from the germline V gene (reference sequence). Here the CDR3 reads CATSSGQRGNTIYF. In nucleotides, the CDR3 is TGTGCCACCAGCAGCGGACAGAGGGGAAACACCATATATTTT.